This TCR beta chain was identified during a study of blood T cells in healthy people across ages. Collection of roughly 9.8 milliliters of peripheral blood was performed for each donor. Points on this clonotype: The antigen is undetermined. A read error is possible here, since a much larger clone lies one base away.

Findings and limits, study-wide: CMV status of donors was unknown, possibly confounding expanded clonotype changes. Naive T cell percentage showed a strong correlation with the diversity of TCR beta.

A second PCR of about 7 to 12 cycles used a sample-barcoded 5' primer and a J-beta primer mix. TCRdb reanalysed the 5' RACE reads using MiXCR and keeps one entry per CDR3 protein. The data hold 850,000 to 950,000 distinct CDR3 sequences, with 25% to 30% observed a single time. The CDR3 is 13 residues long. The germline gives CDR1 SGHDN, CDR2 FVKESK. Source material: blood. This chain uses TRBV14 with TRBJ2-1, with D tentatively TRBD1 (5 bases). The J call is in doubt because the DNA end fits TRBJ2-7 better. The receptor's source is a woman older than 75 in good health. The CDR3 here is CASGRQSYNEQYF. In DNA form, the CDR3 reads TGTGCCAGCGGCCGACAGTCCTACAATGAGCAGTACTTC.